This T cell receptor (beta chain) stems from a study of beta chain features in type 1 diabetes. Study-wide points: In every one of the four CD4+ subsets, TCRB CDR3s were moderately but significantly shorter in Type 1 diabetes patients.

Concerning this clone: Its antigen remains unknown.

With V trimmed by 6 bases and J by 3 bases, 9 bases remained unmatched. The CDR3 covers 15 residues. CDR1 is KGHSH, CDR2 LQKENI, per germline. Expressed TCRB transcripts were sequenced because the entire RNA isolate underwent reverse transcription. Sequenced by immunoSEQ multiplex PCR; TCRdb stores in-frame clones only, minus some. Here the sample spans about 47,000 clones, roughly 47% being singletons. The chain combines TRBV18 with TRBJ2-7, with 9 bases identical to TRBD2. The sample taken for sequencing was stem cell memory CD4+ T cells from blood. This TCR was recovered from a man under 40 with type 1 diabetes. The CDR3 here is CASSRGLARGYEQYF. CDR3 DNA sequence: TGTGCCAGCTCCCGCGGACTAGCGCGAGGCTACGAGCAGTACTTC.